Listed below are T cell receptor beta chains from one sample, sequenced in a study of cytomegalovirus exposure and HLA in healthy donors. Generated by immunoSEQ multiplex PCR, the TCRdb table keeps only in-frame clones and is missing some. Of about 92,000 clones in the sample, 69% are singletons; the top ten hold 2.7%. The sequenced sample consisted of PBMCs. The receptors were gathered from a man aged 45-65 years in good health and CMV-seronegative. Both conserved end residues are part of each CDR3. The D gene is left open where the match is weak.

V gene	D gene	J gene	CDR3 DNA	CDR3 protein
TRBV28	TRBD2	TRBJ2-5	TGTGCCAGCAGTTTACCGGGGCTAGCGGGGGCCTCCGTGGCCCAGTACTTC	CASSLPGLAGASVAQYF
TRBV7-9	TRBD1	TRBJ1-2	TGTGCCAGCAGCTTAGGAGACAGGGCAAACTATGGCTACACCTTC	CASSLGDRANYGYTF
TRBV14	TRBD1	TRBJ1-6	TGTGCCAGCAGCCCACTGGACAGGGACCTCTCACCCCTCCACTTT	CASSPLDRDLSPLHF
TRBV7-9	TRBD1	TRBJ2-2	TGTGCCAGCAGCTCTCCCTGGACAGGGTTGGACACCGGGGAGCTGTTTTTT	CASSSPWTGLDTGELFF
TRBV30	TRBD2	TRBJ2-1	TGTGCCTGGAGTGGGGGGACTAGCGGGACCAATGAGCAGTTCTTC	CAWSGGTSGTNEQFF
TRBV2	NA	TRBJ2-6	TGTGCCAGCAGGCTATATGGGGCCAACGTCCTGACTTTC	CASRLYGANVLTF
TRBV7-9	NA	TRBJ2-2	TGTGCCAGCAGCCTTGGGCAGGCGGAGCTGTTTTTT	CASSLGQAELFF
TRBV18	NA	TRBJ1-4	TGTGCCAGCTCACCACGAGGACAATCTCGTGAAAAACTGTTTTTT	CASSPRGQSREKLFF
TRBV6-1	NA	TRBJ2-1	TGCGCCAGCAGTGAGAGAGTGGGCCTTCTCAACAATGAGCAGTTCTTC	CASSERVGLLNNEQFF
TRBV2	NA	TRBJ2-6	TGTGCCAGCACCTACAGGGCTGGGGCCAACGTCCTGACTTTC	CASTYRAGANVLTF
TRBV4-3	TRBD1	TRBJ2-5	TGCGCCAGCAGCCCCCGCGACAGGGAAGAGACCCAGTACTTC	CASSPRDREETQYF
TRBV7-2	TRBD1	TRBJ1-1	TGTGCCAGCAGCCCCCAAGGACAGGGGGGGGATGAAGCTTTCTTT	CASSPQGQGGDEAFF
TRBV6-5	NA	TRBJ1-2	TGTGCCAGCAGCCCGAAAATGGAGGATGGCTACACCTTC	CASSPKMEDGYTF
TRBV5-1	TRBD2	TRBJ2-7	TGCGCCAGCAGCTTTGGCGGGGGACTTACCTACGAGCAGTACTTC	CASSFGGGLTYEQYF
TRBV9	NA	TRBJ1-4	TGTGCCAGCAGCGTAGGGGCGGGGCAGGGATCTGAAAAACTGTTTTTT	CASSVGAGQGSEKLFF
TRBV27	NA	TRBJ1-1	TGTGCCAGCAGACAACAGGCAGGAGGGATGAACACTGAAGCTTTCTTT	CASRQQAGGMNTEAFF